The 17 T cell receptor beta chains listed next were all sequenced from one sample in a study of blood T cell repertoires in COVID-19. Profiled with immunoSEQ multiplex PCR; TCRdb holds only in-frame clones, not every one. The table has approximately 250,000 clones, 85% to 95% seen once. Sequenced material: PBMCs or T cells enriched from blood (not recorded which). These receptors came from a man aged 40-49 years who had been exposed to COVID-19.

This rearrangement joins TRBV6-5 to TRBJ1-5, with D perhaps TRBD1 (5 bases). V shed 5 bases and J shed 0 bases, with 8 bases lying between them. CDR1 is MNHEY and CDR2 is SVGAGI in the germline V gene. This CDR3 region has 14 residues. CDR3 bases: TGTGCCAGCAGTCCCCAGGGTAGCAATCAGCCCCAGCATTTT. The encoded protein is CASSPQGSNQPQHF.

This sequence joins TRBV2 and TRBJ1-2; D might be TRBD1 (5 bases). Trimming pared 4 bases from V and 7 bases from J, leaving 7 bases between. Per germline, CDR1 SNHLY and CDR2 FYNNEI. The CDR3 consists of 11 residues. For the CDR3, the DNA is TGTGCCAGCAGTGGGGGGGTTGGCTACACCTTC. It codes for CASSGGVGYTF.

The rearrangement joins TRBV5-4 to TRBJ2-3; 11 bases map to TRBD2. J gave up 3 bases and V 0 bases, and 12 bases lay outside the gene matches. CDR3 length equals 19 residues. Germline V gene data show CDR1 as SGHNT and CDR2 as YYREEE (reference sequence). The CDR3, as DNA: TGTGCCAGCAGCTTGGGGGGGGCCACTAGCGGGAGAGGGACAGATACGCAGTATTTT. This codes for CASSLGGATSGRGTDTQYF.

The rearrangement links TRBV11-2 to TRBJ2-3; a weak D match, TRBD2 (6 bases). V lost 4 bases and J lost 5, with 10 bases in between. Germline V CDR1 and CDR2: SGHAT, FQNNGV. The CDR3 has 13 amino acids. The DNA of the CDR3 is TGTGCCAGCAGCTCCAGAGCGGGAGATACGCAGTATTTT. It specifies CASSSRAGDTQYF.

The rearrangement joins TRBV15 to TRBJ1-1, with TRBD1 as a possible D gene (5 bases). The V end was cut by 5 bases, the J end by 1 base, with 8 bases between. CDR1 is LNHNV and CDR2 is YYDKDF in the germline V gene (reference sequence). CDR3 length: 13 amino acids. The CDR3 loop is CATSSTGNTEAFF. CDR3 nucleotide sequence: TGTGCCACCAGCTCTACAGGGAACACTGAAGCTTTCTTT.

The chain is built from TRBV6-1 and TRBJ2-7; TRBD2 agrees at 9 bases. V lost 3 bases, J lost 1 base, and 1 base stayed unmatched. Germline CDR1 and CDR2: MNHNS and SASEGT. This CDR3 region has 14 residues. CDR3 sequence (DNA): TGTGCCAGCAGTGAGAGCGGGAGGTCCTACGAGCAGTACTTC. Protein: CASSESGRSYEQYF.

The chain carries TRBV7-3 and TRBJ2-2, with TRBD2 as a possible D gene (6 bases). The germline V and J ends were trimmed by 6 bases and 3 bases, with 11 bases remaining between them. The CDR3 sequence is 14 residues long. Germline assignment: CDR1 SGHTA and CDR2 FQGTGA. The DNA for the CDR3 is TGTGCCAGCAGTGTTTCTAGCGACACCGGGGAGCTGTTTTTT. This encodes CASSVSSDTGELFF.

The rearrangement uses TRBV7-2 and TRBJ1-2; the D gene is possibly TRBD1 (5 bases). V was shortened by 3 bases and J by 8 bases, with 10 bases between the two germline ends. Germline CDR1 and CDR2: SGHTA and FQGNSA. The CDR3 spans 12 residues. The CDR3 bases are TGTGCCAGCAGCTTGACGCGGGGCGGCTACACCTTC. It translates to CASSLTRGGYTF.

This clone was recorded once. The chain carries TRBV7-8 and TRBJ2-2; a possible D gene is TRBD2 (6 bases). The CDR3 is made up of 15 amino acids. Deletions cut 4 bases from V and 0 bases from J, with 9 bases between. Per germline, CDR1 SGHVS and CDR2 FQNEAQ. CDR3 DNA: TGTGCCAGCAGCTCGACTAGGACGAACACCGGGGAGCTGTTTTTT. This translates into CASSSTRTNTGELFF.

This clone has just one count. V and J are TRBV19 and TRBJ1-3; D ambiguous. This CDR3 is built from 13 residues. Germline values: CDR1 LNHDA, CDR2 SQIVND (reference sequence). V lost 9 bases and J 3 bases, leaving 12 bases between the germline ends. In DNA, the CDR3 is TGTGCCAGCCAACGAGGCATTGGAAACACCATATATTTT. Translation gives CASQRGIGNTIYF.

The chain carries TRBV7-9 and TRBJ2-7; 11 nucleotides line up with TRBD2. Germline lookup yields CDR1 SEHNR and CDR2 FQNEAQ (reference sequence). This CDR3 comprises 15 residues. Trimming took 5 bases from V and 3 from J; bases not matched to a gene: 6. CDR3 sequence (DNA): TGTGCCAGCAGCCCGATCGGGACTAGCGGCTACGAGCAGTACTTC. Translation gives CASSPIGTSGYEQYF.

The genes are TRBV7-2 and TRBJ1-2; D is ambiguous. The CDR3 extends over 14 amino acids. Deletions cut 3 bases from V and 7 bases from J, with 15 bases between. Germline V lookup: CDR1 SGHTA, CDR2 FQGNSA. The CDR3 nucleotides are TGTGCCAGCAGCTTGATACTCGTAGATCGTGGCTACACCTTC. Encoded protein: CASSLILVDRGYTF.

This sequence joins TRBV7-9 and TRBJ2-5, with D possibly being TRBD1 (6 bases). Germline CDR1 and CDR2: SEHNR and FQNEAQ (reference sequence). This CDR3 has 13 residues. The V gene lost 5 bases and the J gene lost 5 bases, with 12 bases spanning the gap. CDR3 loop: CASSHGQGETQYF. The CDR3 DNA follows: TGTGCCAGCAGCCATGGGCAGGGGGAGACCCAGTACTTC.

The V call is TRBV21-1, the J call TRBJ2-7; the D segment call TRBD1 is taken from the table without a DNA check. TRBV21-1 is termed a pseudogene. This CDR3 has 16 amino acids. The CDR3 here is CASSKADRSSPYEQYF. DNA for the CDR3: TGTGCCAGCAGCAAAGCAGACAGGAGCTCACCCTACGAGCAGTACTTC.

The gene calls are TRBV19 and TRBJ2-7; D perhaps matches TRBD2 (6 bases). The V gene lost 1 base and the J gene lost 3 bases, with 10 bases spanning the gap. The length of the CDR3 is 14 residues. Germline loops: CDR1 LNHDA, CDR2 SQIVND (reference sequence). CDR3 sequence (DNA): TGTGCCAGTAGTATAGGGGTAGCGGACTACGAGCAGTACTTC. Translation gives CASSIGVADYEQYF.

This clone has only one observation. The gene calls are TRBV27 and TRBJ2-5; no reliable D call. The germline V gene has CDR1 MNHEY and CDR2 SMNVEV (reference sequence). V was clipped by 5 bases and J by 5 bases, with 12 bases between them. This CDR3 comprises 13 residues. Here the CDR3 reads CASSPLLRETQYF. Written as DNA, the CDR3 is TGTGCCAGCAGTCCCCTTTTGCGCGAGACCCAGTACTTC.

The rearrangement uses TRBV6-5 and TRBJ2-5, with D perhaps matching TRBD1 (6 bases). The germline CDR1 and CDR2 sequences are MNHEY and SVGAGI. V lost 7 bases and J 3 bases, leaving 12 bases between the germline ends. CDR3 size: 13 residues. Here the CDR3 DNA reads TGTGCCAGCAAGGGACACCCTAAAGAGACCCAGTACTTC. Residues: CASKGHPKETQYF.